This passage covers 13 T cell receptor beta chains from one sample sequenced in a study of blood T cell repertoires in COVID-19. Clones were sequenced by immunoSEQ multiplex PCR, and TCRdb holds only the in-frame ones, with some missing. The sample has around 170,000 clones, under 85% seen once. The sample taken for sequencing was peripheral blood. All receptors come from a woman in her 40s with acute or convalescent COVID-19.

The CDR3 sequence: CASSPAEVPQTYNEQFF. The CDR3 DNA reads TGCGCCAGCAGCCCCGCCGAGGTTCCGCAGACTTACAATGAGCAGTTCTTC. This chain links TRBV5-1 with TRBJ2-1; no reliable D call. The CDR3 loop spans 17 amino acids. The V gene lost 4 bases and the J gene lost 4 bases, with 21 bases spanning the gap. Germline V gene sequence: CDR1 SGHRS, CDR2 YFSETQ.

The chain is built from TRBV29-1 and TRBJ2-1; tentative D call: TRBD1 (6 bases). V lost 2 bases and J lost 3, with 8 bases in between. This CDR3 spans 13 amino acids. Germline V lookup: CDR1 SQVTM, CDR2 ANQGSEA. The DNA of the CDR3 is TGCAGCGTTGAACGGGACAACTACAATGAGCAGTTCTTC. This translates into CSVERDNYNEQFF.

The V call is TRBV5-1, the J call TRBJ2-2; a possible D gene is TRBD2 (7 bases). The V gene's germline CDR1 is SGHRS and CDR2 YFSETQ. The CDR3 covers 15 residues. Deletions cut 6 bases from V and 6 bases from J, with 18 bases between. CDR3 DNA: TGCGCCAGCACCCCCAGGGGAGGGGCGGCCGGGGAGCTGTTTTTT. Protein sequence: CASTPRGGAAGELFF.

The chain carries TRBV11-2 and TRBJ2-5, with 7 bases lining up with TRBD1. Per the germline V gene, CDR1 is SGHAT and CDR2 is FQNNGV. This CDR3 spans 15 amino acids. The V and J ends lost 1 base and 5 bases, in that order; junction bases with no gene match: 7. In DNA form, the CDR3 reads TGTGCCAGCAGCTTAGTAGGGGGCGCCTTGGAGACCCAGTACTTC. It codes for CASSLVGGALETQYF.

J is TRBJ2-2 and V is TRBV28; TRBD2 matches at 12 bases. Looked up from germline, CDR1 is MDHEN and CDR2 is SYDVKM. This CDR3 contains 15 residues. V trimming: 4 bases; J trimming: 9 bases; junction bases outside the gene matches: 6. The CDR3 bases are TGTGCCAGCAGTTGTCTAGCGGGGGGGTATTGGGAGCTGTTTTTT. Protein: CASSCLAGGYWELFF.

In regard to this clone: The sample holds other DNA sequences that translate to the same CDR3. This chain uses TRBV2 with TRBJ1-1, with D maybe TRBD1 (6 bases). The germline V gene has CDR1 SNHLY and CDR2 FYNNEI. The CDR3 has 12 amino acids. The germline V and J ends were trimmed by 5 bases and 3 bases, with 7 bases remaining between them. CDR3 region: CASSRGYTEAFF. Here the CDR3 DNA reads TGTGCCAGCAGTAGGGGGTACACTGAAGCTTTCTTT.

This chain joins TRBV6-5 and TRBJ1-1; 8 positions match TRBD1. The ends lost 4 bases at V and 0 bases at J; junction bases unmatched: 7. CDR3 length equals 16 residues. Germline V lookup: CDR1 MNHEY, CDR2 SVGAGI. The CDR3 coding sequence is TGTGCCAGCAGTTCCGCCGGGACAGGCCTGAACACTGAAGCTTTCTTT. Protein: CASSSAGTGLNTEAFF.

This rearrangement joins TRBV7-8 to TRBJ2-5; D not certain. The germline V gene has CDR1 SGHVS and CDR2 FQNEAQ. V dropped 1 base and J dropped 5 bases, with 14 bases sitting between them. The CDR3 length is 15 residues. In DNA, the CDR3 is TGTGCCAGCAGCTTAGTGAGGCAGCTAAAGGAGACCCAGTACTTC. It translates to CASSLVRQLKETQYF.

This chain links TRBV9 with TRBJ2-7, with 8 bases that match TRBD2. Losses at the gene ends were 0 bases for V and 2 bases for J; bases not matched to a gene: 7. The CDR3 is 16 residues long. The V gene's germline CDR1 is SGDLS and CDR2 YYNGEE. The CDR3 nucleotides read TGTGCCAGCAGCGTAGGAAACCGGGGGGGGACCTACGAGCAGTACTTC. As protein: CASSVGNRGGTYEQYF.

The chain couples TRBV7-3 to TRBJ1-2, with D hard to call. Trimming removed 2 bases from V and 0 bases from J, with 10 bases in between. CDR1 and CDR2 from the germline V gene are SGHTA and FQGTGA. The CDR3 has 15 residues. The CDR3 loop reads CASSLSPISNYGYTF. CDR3 DNA: TGTGCCAGCAGCTTATCTCCTATCTCTAACTATGGCTACACCTTC.

The chain recombines TRBV28 with TRBJ1-1; D remains unclear. V lost 4 bases and J lost 1, with 10 bases in between. Looked up from germline, CDR1 is MDHEN and CDR2 is SYDVKM. The CDR3 is 14 residues long. The DNA for the CDR3 is TGTGCCAGCAGTTATCCCAGAAAGAACACTGAAGCTTTCTTT. Translated: CASSYPRKNTEAFF. The entire variable domain, with the rest obtained from reference TRBV28 and TRBJ1-1, is as follows: DVKVTQSSRYLVKRTGEKVFLECVQDMDHENMFWYRQDPGLGLRLIYFSYDVKMKEKGDIPEGYSVSREKKERFSLILESASTNQTSMYLCASSYPRKNTEAFFGQGTRLTVV.

This clone was seen just once. The chain recombines TRBV30 with TRBJ2-7; D is ambiguous. This CDR3 region has 12 residues. V was pared by 2 bases and J by 2 bases, with 7 bases between. Germline lookup yields CDR1 GTSNPN and CDR2 SVGIG (reference sequence). The CDR3 DNA is TGTGCCTGGAGTCCTGGAGCCTACGAGCAGTACTTC. Translating it yields CAWSPGAYEQYF. Combining the CDR3 with reference TRBV30 and TRBJ2-7 gives the whole variable domain SQTIHQWPATLVQPVGSPLSLECTVEGTSNPNLYWYRQAAGRGLQLLFYSVGIGQISSEVPQNLSASRPQDRQFILSSKKLLLSDSGFYLCAWSPGAYEQYFGPGTRLTVT.

This clone came up once. The V and J genes are TRBV5-1 and TRBJ2-3; 13 bases match TRBD2. Germline loops: CDR1 SGHRS, CDR2 YFSETQ. The CDR3 runs 20 residues. V was pared by 0 bases and J by 0 bases, with 10 bases of the junction left unmatched. The CDR3 is CASSLDVAGLAGHSTDTQYF. CDR3 in DNA: TGCGCCAGCAGCTTGGATGTTGCGGGACTAGCGGGACATAGCACAGATACGCAGTATTTT.